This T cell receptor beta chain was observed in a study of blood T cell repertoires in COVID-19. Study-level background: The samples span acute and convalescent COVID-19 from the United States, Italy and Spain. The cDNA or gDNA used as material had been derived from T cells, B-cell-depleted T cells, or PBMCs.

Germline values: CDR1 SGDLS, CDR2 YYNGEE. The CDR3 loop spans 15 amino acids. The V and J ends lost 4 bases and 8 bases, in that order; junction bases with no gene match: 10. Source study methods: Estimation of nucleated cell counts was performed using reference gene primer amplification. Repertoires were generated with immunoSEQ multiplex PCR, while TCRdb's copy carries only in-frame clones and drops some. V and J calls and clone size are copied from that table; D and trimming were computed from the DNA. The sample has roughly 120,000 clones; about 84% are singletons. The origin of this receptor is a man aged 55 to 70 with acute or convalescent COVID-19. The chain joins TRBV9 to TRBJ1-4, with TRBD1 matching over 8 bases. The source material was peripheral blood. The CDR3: CASSRAGQVEEKLFF. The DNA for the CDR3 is TGTGCCAGCAGCCGGGCGGGACAGGTGGAAGAAAAACTGTTTTTT.